One and the same sample provided the 16 T cell receptor beta chains below, sequenced in a study of blood T cell repertoires in COVID-19. Profiling relied on immunoSEQ multiplex PCR, and the TCRdb table lists in-frame clones only, not all of them. Here the sample spans roughly 250,000 clones, approximately 91% being singletons. Sequenced material: peripheral blood. These receptors were collected from a woman aged 30 to 39 with acute or convalescent COVID-19.

The rearrangement joins TRBV5-1 to TRBJ2-5, with 13 positions matching TRBD2. The CDR3 is 19 amino acids. The V gene end was trimmed by 4 bases and the J gene end by 5 bases; junction bases not matched to a gene: 17. CDR1 SGHRS and CDR2 YFSETQ come from the germline V gene. CDR3 protein: CASSLQLAGGPGRIETQYF. The CDR3 DNA reads as TGCGCCAGCAGCCTCCAACTAGCGGGAGGGCCGGGGAGAATCGAGACCCAGTACTTC. Looking up the rest from reference TRBV5-1 and TRBJ2-5 gives the full variable domain: KAGVTQTPRYLIKTRGQQVTLSCSPISGHRSVSWYQQTPGQGLQFLFEYFSETQRNKGNFPGRFSGRQFSNSRSEMNVSTLELGDSALYLCASSLQLAGGPGRIETQYFGPGTRLLVL.

J is TRBJ1-4 and V is TRBV25-1; D gene ambiguous. Trimming left V 1 base short and J 6 bases short, with 12 bases between. CDR1 and CDR2 (germline): MGHDK, SYGVNS. This CDR3 has 15 residues. The CDR3 coding sequence is TGTGCCAGCAGTGAATTCTCCAGCGCGTATGAAAAACTGTTTTTT. It is translated as CASSEFSSAYEKLFF.

The rearrangement links TRBV7-8 to TRBJ2-5; 8 nucleotides line up with TRBD1. Losses at the gene ends were 4 bases for V and 2 bases for J; bases not matched to a gene: 6. The CDR3 contains 15 residues. Germline values: CDR1 SGHVS, CDR2 FQNEAQ. CDR3 sequence reads: CASSSRQGWQETQYF. For the CDR3, the DNA is TGTGCCAGCAGCTCGAGACAGGGGTGGCAAGAGACCCAGTACTTC.

The V and J genes are TRBV11-2 and TRBJ2-1; TRBD2 aligns across 9 bases. V lost 1 base, J lost 2 bases, and 3 bases stayed unmatched. CDR1 SGHAT and CDR2 FQNNGV come from the germline V gene. This CDR3 is 16 amino acids long. CDR3 loop: CASSLAVAGAYNEQFF. For the CDR3, the DNA is TGTGCCAGCAGCTTAGCTGTAGCGGGAGCCTACAATGAGCAGTTCTTC.

This clone has more than one count but fewer than ten. V is TRBV7-9 and J is TRBJ1-6; 7 bases match TRBD1. The CDR3 extends over 15 amino acids. Per the germline V gene, CDR1 is SEHNR and CDR2 is FQNEAQ (reference sequence). Unmatched junction bases numbered 3, after V lost 1 base and J lost 6 bases. CDR3 sequence: CASSLGQGGNSPLHF. CDR3 sequence (DNA): TGTGCCAGCAGCTTAGGACAGGGTGGTAATTCACCCCTCCACTTT.

The rearrangement links TRBV30 to TRBJ2-7, with a tentative D call TRBD2 (6 bases). Trimming stripped 4 bases from V and 4 bases from J, with 17 bases between. Looked up from germline, CDR1 is GTSNPN and CDR2 is SVGIG (reference sequence). CDR3 length: 14 residues. CDR3 residues: CAWNRRGEGYEQYF. As DNA, the CDR3 is TGTGCCTGGAATCGGCGGGGTGAGGGTTACGAGCAGTACTTC.

V is TRBV7-9 and J is TRBJ2-3; 7 nucleotides match TRBD2. CDR3 length equals 18 residues. Trimming cost V 5 bases and J 2 bases; bases outside gene matches: 16. From germline, CDR1 is SEHNR and CDR2 FQNEAQ (reference sequence). The CDR3 DNA sequence: TGTGCCAGCAGCAGCAGAGGGGCAGGCGGGAGCCACACAGATACGCAGTATTTT. Encoded protein: CASSSRGAGGSHTDTQYF.

The J gene is TRBJ2-1, the V gene TRBV27, with 10 positions matching TRBD2. Germline V gives CDR1 MNHEY, CDR2 SMNVEV (reference sequence). Losses at the gene ends were 7 bases for V and 1 base for J; bases not matched to a gene: 10. This CDR3 has 17 amino acids. CDR3 in amino acids: CASTLAGVATSYNEQFF. For the CDR3, the DNA is TGTGCCAGCACCCTAGCGGGAGTTGCGACGTCCTACAATGAGCAGTTCTTC.

This sequence joins TRBV6-5 and TRBJ2-7, with 7 positions matching TRBD2. CDR1 is MNHEY and CDR2 is SVGAGI in the germline V gene. The CDR3 is made up of 15 amino acids. V lost 5 bases to trimming and J lost 0 bases; unmatched junction nucleotides: 7. The CDR3 loop reads CASSRAGVYSYEQYF. CDR3 bases: TGTGCCAGCAGTAGGGCGGGAGTGTACTCCTACGAGCAGTACTTC.

V gene TRBV24-1 combines with J gene TRBJ2-5; D might be TRBD2 (6 bases). CDR1 and CDR2 (germline): KGHDR, SFDVKD. The CDR3 is 11 residues long. V was clipped by 9 bases and J by 7 bases, with 11 bases between them. The CDR3 protein is CATLPRGTQYF. The CDR3 DNA reads as TGTGCCACCCTCCCGCGGGGGACCCAGTACTTC.

The chain recombines TRBV10-3 with TRBJ1-2; TRBD1 is a possible D gene (6 bases). Per the germline V gene, CDR1 is ENHRY and CDR2 is SYGVKD. Trimming removed 3 bases from V and 2 bases from J, with 22 bases in between. The CDR3 loop spans 18 amino acids. The CDR3 is CAISDRRHGQRPNYGYTF. Written as DNA, the CDR3 is TGTGCCATCAGTGATAGGAGGCACGGACAGCGCCCGAACTATGGCTACACCTTC.

The rearrangement joins TRBV19 to TRBJ1-1; no firm D call. The length of the CDR3 is 11 residues. Germline CDR1 LNHDA, CDR2 SQIVND (reference sequence). V lost 3 bases, J lost 6 bases, and 5 bases lay in between. The CDR3 DNA reads as TGTGCCAGTAGTATTTTAGCTGAAGCTTTCTTT. Its protein product is CASSILAEAFF.

The chain has TRBV7-2 and TRBJ2-3; 7 bases agree with TRBD2. CDR1 is SGHTA and CDR2 is FQGNSA in the germline V gene. The CDR3 is 17 residues long. Trimming cost V 4 bases and J 0 bases; bases outside gene matches: 10. CDR3 region: CASSYQTGGLSTDTQYF. DNA of the CDR3: TGTGCCAGCAGCTATCAGACGGGAGGTTTAAGCACAGATACGCAGTATTTT. Full variable domain (rest looked up from reference TRBV7-2 and TRBJ2-3): GAGVSQSPSNKVTEKGKDVELRCDPISGHTALYWYRQSLGQGLEFLIYFQGNSAPDKSGLPSDRFSAERTGGSVSTLTIQRTQQEDSAVYLCASSYQTGGLSTDTQYFGPGTRLTVL.

The chain carries TRBV6-5 and TRBJ2-3; TRBD2 agrees at 11 bases. CDR3 size: 15 residues. V was clipped by 7 bases and J by 1 base; unmatched bases: 4. Germline V gives CDR1 MNHEY, CDR2 SVGAGI. This CDR3 is CASTLSGRGTDTQYF. CDR3 sequence (DNA): TGTGCCAGCACCCTTAGCGGGAGGGGCACAGATACGCAGTATTTT.

The V gene is TRBV12-3 or TRBV12-4, the J gene TRBJ2-7; no clear D gene. Trimming took 4 bases from V and 6 from J, leaving 7 bases between them. The CDR3 extends over 11 amino acids. CDR3: CASSSLSEQYF. The CDR3 DNA follows: TGTGCCAGCAGTTCCCTAAGCGAGCAGTACTTC.

This clone occurred once. The genes are TRBV6-5 and TRBJ2-7; 11 nucleotides match TRBD2. Germline assignment: CDR1 MNHEY and CDR2 SVGAGI. V was clipped by 7 bases and J by 6 bases; unmatched bases: 8. This CDR3 contains 14 residues. The CDR3 here is CASNLAGGLGEQYF. CDR3 DNA sequence: TGTGCCAGCAATCTAGCGGGAGGACTGGGCGAGCAGTACTTC.